This entry is about one T cell receptor beta chain. The target antigen is unknown. These data are taken from a study of early T cells in non-severe SARS-CoV-2 infection. Study as a whole: Unsorted whole-blood RNA was sequenced in bulk, leaving chains unpaired. Study-level findings and limits: CD4 and private specificities were missed by VDJdb matching, which favored anti-spike CD8 responses.

Unique molecular identifiers were affixed to single, distinct cDNA molecules. TCRdb re-derived calls from the 5' RACE reads in MiXCR, one entry per CDR3 protein. The sample lists roughly 60,000 distinct CDR3 sequences, roughly 12% occurring once. The CDR3 sequence is 14 residues long. V lost 4 bases, J lost 7 bases, and 16 bases lay in between. Germline CDR1 reads LGHDT; CDR2 reads YNNKEL (reference sequence). The TCR comes from an adult who was a healthcare worker with PCR-confirmed SARS-CoV-2 infection or an uninfected control (not recorded which). The V and J genes are TRBV3-1 and TRBJ1-1; D may be TRBD1 (6 bases). The sequenced sample was whole blood. CDR3 bases: TGTGCCAGCAGCCGCCCAGGGGCAGAAGGTGAAGCTTTCTTT. The encoded protein is CASSRPGAEGEAFF.